This T cell receptor beta chain derives from a study of monozygotic twins with inflammatory bowel disease. Study-level findings and limits: Repertoire likeness was no different across concordant and discordant twins, perhaps owing to restricted power.

Template switching added UMIs carrying a 6-nucleotide sample barcode. TCRdb re-called the 5' RACE reads and shows each CDR3 protein once, DNA omitted. In total, the table holds 300,000 to 350,000 distinct CDR3 sequences. CDR3 length: 15 amino acids. Germline loops: CDR1 LNHNV, CDR2 YYDKDF (reference sequence). To note about this clonotype: Antigen unknown.

The TCR originated in a human donor with ulcerative colitis or Crohn's disease, or a healthy co-twin of an affected twin (not recorded which). The J gene is TRBJ1-5, the V gene TRBV15; without DNA, the TCRdb call of TRBD1 cannot be checked. The sample taken for sequencing was blood. CDR3 residues: CATSRGQGNNQPQHF.